This passage covers 22 T cell receptor beta chains from one sample sequenced in a study of blood T cells in healthy people across ages. Combining a sample-barcoded 5' primer with a J-beta primer mix, a second PCR ran for about 6 to 11 cycles. Using its own MiXCR run on the 5' RACE reads, TCRdb lists one record per CDR3 protein. The sample includes 590,000 or so distinct CDR3 sequences, approximately 30% of them seen just once. Sequencing was carried out using blood. Receptors originate from a woman older than 75 in good health.

This clonotype was picked up many times. V gene TRBV20-1 combines with J gene TRBJ2-7; 8 nucleotides align to TRBD1. The CDR3 sequence is 14 residues long. V was clipped by 6 bases and J by 3 bases; unmatched bases: 10. From germline, CDR1 is DFQATT and CDR2 SNEGSKA (reference sequence). The CDR3 coding sequence is TGCAGTGCAAGGTGGACAGGGAGAGTCTACGAGCAGTACTTC. Its translation: CSARWTGRVYEQYF.

The chain combines TRBV12-3 or TRBV12-4 with TRBJ2-5; 10 bases map to TRBD2. V dropped 2 bases and J dropped 4; count of bases not matched to a gene: 7. The CDR3 extends over 16 amino acids. The CDR3 DNA reads TGTGCCAGCAGTTTAAATCTAGCGGGGGAGCGAGAGACCCAGTACTTC. It encodes CASSLNLAGERETQYF.

This clonotype was detected ten times or more. V and J are TRBV30 and TRBJ2-4, with D perhaps TRBD1 (5 bases). The V gene lost 2 bases and the J gene lost 8 bases, with 16 bases spanning the gap. This CDR3 comprises 14 residues. Germline V gene data show CDR1 as GTSNPN and CDR2 as SVGIG (reference sequence). CDR3 protein: CAWSLGPKGDIQYF. The CDR3 DNA reads as TGTGCCTGGAGTCTAGGACCCAAAGGGGACATTCAGTACTTC. The whole variable domain, remainder taken from reference TRBV30 and TRBJ2-4, is SQTIHQWPATLVQPVGSPLSLECTVEGTSNPNLYWYRQAAGRGLQLLFYSVGIGQISSEVPQNLSASRPQDRQFILSSKKLLLSDSGFYLCAWSLGPKGDIQYFGAGTRLSVL.

This clonotype was observed many times. V and J are TRBV7-2 and TRBJ1-6; D is possibly TRBD1 (5 bases). V was trimmed by 1 base and J by 7 bases, leaving 8 bases between them. CDR3 length equals 14 residues. Germline values: CDR1 SGHTA, CDR2 FQGNSA. CDR3 region: CASSLGDSNSPLHF. The CDR3 DNA is TGTGCCAGCAGCTTAGGGGACTCAAATTCACCCCTCCACTTT.

This clonotype showed up many times. The chain combines TRBV30 with TRBJ1-2; D gene uncertain. This CDR3 region has 11 residues. V was pared by 3 bases and J by 4 bases, with 6 bases between. Germline lookup yields CDR1 GTSNPN and CDR2 SVGIG (reference sequence). The DNA for the CDR3 is TGTGCCTGGAGGGCCTTCTATGGCTACACCTTC. As protein: CAWRAFYGYTF.

This clonotype has ten or more counts. V is TRBV5-1 and J is TRBJ1-2, with TRBD1 matching 8 bases. Trimming removed 4 bases from V and 7 bases from J; junction bases left unmatched: 12. The CDR3 extends over 15 amino acids. Germline V gives CDR1 SGHRS, CDR2 YFSETQ. The CDR3 sequence: CASSLDRGSVGGYTF. CDR3 DNA sequence: TGCGCCAGCAGCCTCGACAGGGGATCAGTCGGTGGCTACACCTTC. The full variable domain, its missing parts supplied by reference TRBV5-1 and TRBJ1-2, is KAGVTQTPRYLIKTRGQQVTLSCSPISGHRSVSWYQQTPGQGLQFLFEYFSETQRNKGNFPGRFSGRQFSNSRSEMNVSTLELGDSALYLCASSLDRGSVGGYTFGSGTRLTVV.

At least ten counts were recorded for this clonotype. The J gene is TRBJ1-2, the V gene TRBV5-6; maybe TRBD1 (6 bases). Germline loops: CDR1 SGHDT, CDR2 YYEEEE. V was pared by 3 bases and J by 5 bases, with 14 bases between. This CDR3 region has 14 residues. CDR3 in amino acids: CASSWQRQGYGYTF. The CDR3 nucleotides read TGTGCCAGCAGCTGGCAAAGGCAGGGGTATGGCTACACCTTC.

Many counts were recorded for this clonotype. This could be a read error, since a much larger clone is one nucleotide away. The chain links TRBV2 to TRBJ2-7, with D possibly TRBD1 on 6 matching bases. Germline values: CDR1 SNHLY, CDR2 FYNNEI. The V end lost 2 bases, the J end lost 9 bases, and 20 bases lay between the germline ends. This CDR3 has 15 amino acids. The CDR3, as DNA: TGTGCCAGCAGTGAAACCCCGGGGACAAGCGGTGGGCAGTACTTC. It is translated as CASSETPGTSGGQYF.

The table lists this clonotype with a count of one. V and J are TRBV6-1 and TRBJ1-4, with TRBD1 as a possible D gene (5 bases). The CDR3 loop spans 13 amino acids. Per the germline V gene, CDR1 is MNHNS and CDR2 is SASEGT. V dropped 0 bases and J dropped 10 bases, with 9 bases sitting between them. The CDR3 reads CASSEAGTIKLFF. Written as DNA, the CDR3 is TGTGCCAGCAGTGAAGCGGGGACCATAAAACTGTTTTTT.

The gene calls are TRBV7-2 and TRBJ1-3; unclear D gene. The V gene's germline CDR1 is SGHTA and CDR2 FQGNSA. Trimming removed 0 bases from V and 0 bases from J, with 6 bases in between. This CDR3 is built from 15 residues. The CDR3 DNA sequence: TGTGCCAGCAGCTTAGCCGATTTCTCTGGAAACACCATATATTTT. The encoded protein is CASSLADFSGNTIYF.

This clonotype was found a few times. The chain carries TRBV2 and TRBJ1-4; 8 positions match TRBD1. From germline, CDR1 is SNHLY and CDR2 FYNNEI. The length of the CDR3 is 13 residues. V gave up 2 bases and J gave up 11 bases; unmatched junction bases: 4. CDR3 DNA sequence: TGTGCCAGCAGTGAATCAGGACAGGGCAAACTGTTTTTT. Amino acid sequence: CASSESGQGKLFF.

This clonotype occurred many times. The chain links TRBV3-1 to TRBJ2-3; possibly TRBD2 for D (5 bases). The germline gives CDR1 LGHDT, CDR2 YNNKEL (reference sequence). This CDR3 has 14 residues. Trimming pared 4 bases from V and 2 bases from J, leaving 10 bases between. DNA of the CDR3: TGTGCCAGCAGCCTGGACTCCCCCACAGATACGCAGTATTTT. Encoded protein: CASSLDSPTDTQYF.

This chain links TRBV5-1 with TRBJ2-1, with 8 bases matching TRBD2. CDR1 is SGHRS, CDR2 YFSETQ, per germline. The CDR3 loop spans 15 amino acids. The trim removed 5 bases at V and 9 bases at J, leaving 13 bases unmatched. CDR3 region: CASSSLTSGGGEQFF. CDR3 DNA sequence: TGCGCCAGCAGTAGCCTCACTAGCGGAGGGGGTGAGCAGTTCTTC.

This clonotype has more than one count but fewer than ten. The chain's CDR3 is CASTLTSGASETQYF. In DNA form, the CDR3 reads TGTGCCAGCACTTTGACTAGCGGGGCTTCAGAGACCCAGTACTTC. The chain links TRBV6-1 to TRBJ2-5, with 11 bases lining up with TRBD2. CDR1 and CDR2 (germline): MNHNS, SASEGT. This CDR3 comprises 15 residues. With 7 bases clipped from V and 4 bases from J, the junction kept 8 bases outside the gene matches.

On this clonotype itself: A much larger clone sits a single nucleotide away, making a read error possible. The chain uses TRBV4-2 and TRBJ1-1, with D maybe TRBD1 (5 bases). Between the trimmed V and J ends, which lost 11 bases and 0 bases, there was a span of 10 bases. The CDR3 contains 12 residues. CDR1 is LGHNA and CDR2 is YNFKEQ in the germline V gene. CDR3 in amino acids: CASRQMNTEAFF. The CDR3 nucleotides are TGTGCCTCCCGACAGATGAACACTGAAGCTTTCTTT.

This clonotype was found many times. The CDR3, as DNA: TGTGCCAGCAGCTTGTTCGGGGTCCCCACAGATACGCAGTATTTT. Translation: CASSLFGVPTDTQYF. The chain uses TRBV5-6 and TRBJ2-3; D might be TRBD2 (5 bases). Germline-derived CDR1 and CDR2 are SGHDT and YYEEEE. This CDR3 contains 15 residues. V was shortened by 1 base and J by 2 bases, with 11 bases between the two germline ends.

This clonotype was counted many times. This chain links TRBV28 with TRBJ2-7; TRBD1 is a possible D gene (5 bases). Germline V lookup: CDR1 MDHEN, CDR2 SYDVKM. CDR3 size: 11 residues. V was trimmed by 9 bases and J by 2 bases, leaving 8 bases between them. The CDR3 reads CASRGPYEQYF. CDR3 sequence (DNA): TGTGCCAGTAGGGGCCCCTACGAGCAGTACTTC.

The chain has TRBV30 and TRBJ1-1; 7 positions match TRBD1. Germline CDR1 GTSNPN, CDR2 SVGIG (reference sequence). Trimming cost V 3 bases and J 11 bases; bases outside gene matches: 9. CDR3 length: 12 residues. CDR3 coding DNA: TGTGCCTGGAGAGACAGGGCTAGATTGGCTTTCTTT. Its translation: CAWRDRARLAFF.

In the case of this clonotype: A read error is possible here, since a much larger clone lies one base away. The CDR3 protein is CASSGRQKSDTQYF. The DNA for the CDR3 is TGTGCCAGCAGCGGTCGACAGAAGTCAGATACGCAGTATTTT. The chain links TRBV6-1 to TRBJ2-3; TRBD1 is a possible D gene (5 bases). The V and J ends lost 6 bases and 4 bases respectively, with 14 bases between them. The germline V gene encodes CDR1 MNHNS and CDR2 SASEGT. The CDR3 runs to 14 residues.

This clonotype showed up many times. V and J are TRBV5-5 and TRBJ2-7, with a tentative D call TRBD2 (7 bases). The CDR3 spans 15 residues. The V end was cut by 5 bases, the J end by 2 bases, with 17 bases between. Germline CDR1 SGHKS, CDR2 YYEKEE (reference sequence). CDR3 loop: CASSPRTAGPYEQYF. The CDR3 DNA reads TGTGCCAGCAGTCCCAGGACAGCGGGACCCTACGAGCAGTACTTC.

This clonotype was counted between two and nine times. V gene TRBV18 combines with J gene TRBJ2-3; 8 positions agree with TRBD2. Germline values: CDR1 KGHSH, CDR2 LQKENI. Trimming at V came to 3 bases and at J to 2 bases, leaving 10 bases not matched to a gene. The CDR3 is made up of 17 amino acids. Here the CDR3 DNA reads TGTGCCAGCTCACCGCGGGAGGTCGGAATAGCCACAGATACGCAGTATTTT. It encodes CASSPREVGIATDTQYF.

This clonotype was seen ten or more times. This may come from a read error, since a much larger clone is one base off. The CDR3 protein is CASSYSGRGWFEQYF. The CDR3 DNA follows: TGTGCCAGCAGTTATAGTGGCAGGGGGTGGTTCGAGCAGTACTTC. J is TRBJ2-7 and V is TRBV6-5, with 7 bases fitting TRBD1. The CDR3 spans 15 residues. V lost 3 bases, J lost 6 bases, and 11 bases stayed unmatched. Germline V lookup: CDR1 MNHEY, CDR2 SVGAGI.